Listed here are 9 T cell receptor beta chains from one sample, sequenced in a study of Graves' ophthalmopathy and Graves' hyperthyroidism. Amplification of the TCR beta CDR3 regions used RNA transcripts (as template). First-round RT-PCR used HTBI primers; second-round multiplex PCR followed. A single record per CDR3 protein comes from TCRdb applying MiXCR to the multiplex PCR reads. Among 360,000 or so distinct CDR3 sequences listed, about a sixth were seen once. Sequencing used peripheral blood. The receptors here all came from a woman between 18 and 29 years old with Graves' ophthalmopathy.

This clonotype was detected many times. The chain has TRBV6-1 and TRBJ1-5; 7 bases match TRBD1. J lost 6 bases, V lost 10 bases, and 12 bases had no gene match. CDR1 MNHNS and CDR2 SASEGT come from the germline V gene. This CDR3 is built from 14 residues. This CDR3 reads CATLDRVKSQPQHF. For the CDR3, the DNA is TGTGCCACCCTCGACAGGGTAAAGTCTCAGCCCCAGCATTTT.

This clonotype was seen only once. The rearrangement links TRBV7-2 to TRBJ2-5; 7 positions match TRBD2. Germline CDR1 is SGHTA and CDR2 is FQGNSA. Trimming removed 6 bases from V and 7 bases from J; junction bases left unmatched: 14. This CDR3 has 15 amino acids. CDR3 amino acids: CASSYSIDGGGTQYF. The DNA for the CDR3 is TGTGCCAGCAGTTACTCGATTGATGGCGGGGGGACCCAGTACTTC.

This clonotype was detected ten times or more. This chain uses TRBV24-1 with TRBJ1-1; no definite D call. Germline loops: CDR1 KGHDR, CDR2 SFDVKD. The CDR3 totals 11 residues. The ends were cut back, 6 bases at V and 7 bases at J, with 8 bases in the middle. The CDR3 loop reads CATSRGLEAFF. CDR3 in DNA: TGTGCCACCAGTCGGGGTCTTGAAGCTTTCTTT.

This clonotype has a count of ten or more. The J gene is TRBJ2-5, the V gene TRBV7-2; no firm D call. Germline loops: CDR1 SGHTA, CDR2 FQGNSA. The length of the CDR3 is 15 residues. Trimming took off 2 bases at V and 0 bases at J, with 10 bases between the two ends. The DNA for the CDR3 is TGTGCCAGCAGCTTAAGCCGTCGGGACCAAGAGACCCAGTACTTC. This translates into CASSLSRRDQETQYF. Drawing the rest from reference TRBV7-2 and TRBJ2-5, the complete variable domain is GAGVSQSPSNKVTEKGKDVELRCDPISGHTALYWYRQSLGQGLEFLIYFQGNSAPDKSGLPSDRFSAERTGGSVSTLTIQRTQQEDSAVYLCASSLSRRDQETQYFGPGTRLLVL.

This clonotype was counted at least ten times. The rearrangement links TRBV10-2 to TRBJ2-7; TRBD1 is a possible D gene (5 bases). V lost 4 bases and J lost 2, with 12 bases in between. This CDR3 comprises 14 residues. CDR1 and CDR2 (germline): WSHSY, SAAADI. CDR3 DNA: TGCGCCAGCAGTGGGGGCGGCCGCACCTACGAGCAGTACTTC. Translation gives CASSGGGRTYEQYF.

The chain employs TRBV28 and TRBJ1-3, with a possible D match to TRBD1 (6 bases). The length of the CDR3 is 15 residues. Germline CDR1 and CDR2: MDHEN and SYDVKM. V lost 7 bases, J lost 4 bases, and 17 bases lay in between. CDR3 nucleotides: TGTGCCAGCATCCCAATACCAGGGGTGGGAAACACCATATATTTT. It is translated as CASIPIPGVGNTIYF.

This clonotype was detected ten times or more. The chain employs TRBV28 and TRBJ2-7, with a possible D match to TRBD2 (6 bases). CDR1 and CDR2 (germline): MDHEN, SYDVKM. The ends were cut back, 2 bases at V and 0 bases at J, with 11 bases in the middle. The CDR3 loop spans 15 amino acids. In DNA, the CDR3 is TGTGCCAGCAGTTTAGCGGGGACGAGCTCCTACGAGCAGTACTTC. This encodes CASSLAGTSSYEQYF.

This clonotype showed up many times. The CDR3 sequence: CASSLFSSGQPQHF. In DNA form, the CDR3 reads TGTGCCAGCAGTTTATTTTCTTCTGGTCAGCCCCAGCATTTT. The J gene is TRBJ1-5, the V gene TRBV28; no firm D call. Germline values: CDR1 MDHEN, CDR2 SYDVKM. The CDR3 loop spans 14 amino acids. The V gene lost 1 base and the J gene lost 6 bases, with 10 bases spanning the gap. Filled out from reference TRBV28 and TRBJ1-5, the complete variable domain reads DVKVTQSSRYLVKRTGEKVFLECVQDMDHENMFWYRQDPGLGLRLIYFSYDVKMKEKGDIPEGYSVSREKKERFSLILESASTNQTSMYLCASSLFSSGQPQHFGDGTRLSIL.

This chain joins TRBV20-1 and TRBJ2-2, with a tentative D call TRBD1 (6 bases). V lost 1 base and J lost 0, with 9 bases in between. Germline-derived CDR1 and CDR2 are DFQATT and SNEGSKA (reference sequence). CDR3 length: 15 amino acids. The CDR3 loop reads CSARVWDTNTGELFF. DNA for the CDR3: TGCAGTGCTAGAGTCTGGGACACGAACACCGGGGAGCTGTTTTTT.